This T cell receptor (beta chain) was observed in a study of cytomegalovirus exposure and HLA in healthy donors (dated by TCRdb to 2015 to 2018). Context from the whole study: In an earlier analysis of several hundred of the donors, roughly 300 Gb of sequence data and 95 million to 130 million unique TCR beta sequences from approximately 180 million T cells were reported. A separate validation cohort of more than 100 different subjects was used in addition to the approximately 610-subject first cohort. The study aimed to test whether cataloging public T cell receptors could reveal signatures of past pathogen exposure. A later genetic analysis used genome-wide SNP genotypes for about three fifths of the 666 donors, treating that subset as a discovery cohort. Roughly 5 DR-DQ haplotypes were handled as single units for association and clustering, since linkage in the cohort was strong. The T cell repertoires of some 700 subjects were profiled by immunosequencing and related to cytomegalovirus serostatus. Rather than using new phenotypic data, the later analysis identified candidate immune exposures from TCR beta sequences and from how often those sequences occurred across donors. Across around 400 genotyped donors of the cohort, an average of 235,054 unique TCR beta nucleotide sequences per donor were sequenced, and 15% to 20% of those sequences were non-productive. Every discovery cohort repertoire had been produced on one sequencing platform. The study combined high-throughput TCR immunosequencing, statistical association of individual TCRs with disease status, and machine learning to predict cytomegalovirus infection status. Typing coverage varied by locus: roughly 629-630 donors for A, B, C, DRB1 and DQB1; approximately 500 for DQA1; more than 600 for DPA1; under 490 for DPB1. An early release that covered fewer than 800 HLA-typed donors contained around 330 gigabases of sequencing data and 85 million to 100 million unique TCR sequences. An earlier analysis of some 500 of the donors used high-throughput TCR beta sequencing to judge whether each TCR beta V gene segment behaved as functional or pseudogenic. In a later analysis, previously published TCR beta repertoires from roughly 710 donors were re-analyzed and high-resolution HLA genotyping was added so that TCR occurrence patterns could be studied. Alongside the repertoire data, information on donor age, sex, ethnicity and CMV serostatus was compiled. Class I and class II HLA loci were covered by the typing at four-digit resolution. The genetic ancestry cluster associated with self-reported Caucasian donors included around four fifths of the 398 genotyped donors.

In total, over 600 healthy bone marrow donors made up the cohort. At the time of sampling, all cohort members were nominally healthy, though unrecorded immune exposures were likely present. The donor tested CMV seropositive, placing the donor among the 250 to 350 seropositive members of the cohort. Each donor provided a peripheral blood sample, and peripheral blood mononuclear cells were used for TCR beta sequencing. Genomic DNA was extracted from the blood cell samples with the Qiagen DNeasy Blood Extraction Kit. V is clipped by 7 bases and J by 0 bases, and the sequence between their germline boundaries is 11 bases long. For CDR1 and CDR2, the germline V gene lists ENHRY and SYGVKD. Including the terminal cysteine and phenylalanine, the CDR3 comprises 14 residues. Only the CDR3 region is kept as DNA, spanning 42 bases read in frame from base 1. Library preparation was by the immunoSEQ multiplex PCR assay. The multiplex PCR relied on a mix of 60 forward primers for TCR Vbeta segments and 13 reverse primers for TCR Jbeta segments. The CDR3 region of rearranged TCR beta genes was amplified from genomic DNA by a multiplex PCR assay. On the Illumina HiSeq System, the amplified TCR beta libraries were sequenced as 87-base-pair reads. The authors' pipeline ran thus. Across the 666 repertoires, a later analysis counted some 80 million unique TCR beta chains, some 11 million of which were shared by at least two donors. To remove PCR and sequencing errors, raw reads were error-corrected and collapsed into unique sequences using a nearest-neighbor algorithm that merged closely related sequences. Alignment of CDR3 sequences to IMGT reference sequences was used to assign V, D and J gene segments. For a sequence to be retained, a match of at least six nucleotides was required to both a V gene segment and a J gene segment. Rearrangements were called productive when the CDR3 lacked stop codons and stayed in frame with V and J; all others were non-productive. Following IMGT convention, CDR3 was defined as the stretch from the second conserved V-encoded cysteine to the conserved J-encoded phenylalanine. Sequences without an unambiguous match to a single V gene segment were excluded from the earlier analysis of 500 to 700 of the donors. An earlier analysis of fewer than 750 of the donors classified V segments as functional when productive rearrangements were above 56.7% and as segregating when the standard deviation between donors was above 5%. To diagnose cytomegalovirus status from the catalog of TCR beta chain sequences, a statistical classification framework was built. In a later analysis, V and J genes were assigned by comparing TCR nucleotide sequences against IMGT/GENE-DB human TR gene sequences. Using the TCRdist pipeline, a later analysis assigned CDR3 sequences along with most-parsimonious VDJ recombination scenarios. In a later analysis, every TCR beta chain was defined by the combination of its CDR3 amino acid sequence and its V-gene family, and reads without a unique V-gene family were dropped. As a way to deal with suspected cross-contamination and a sequencing artifact, a later analysis dropped hundreds of nucleotide sequences that were highly shared and had low generation probability. In a later analysis, a clonal expansion index for each public chain was calculated from normalized within-repertoire ranks of inferred template counts. In a later analysis, generation probabilities were computed with a VDJ recombination model fitted to out-of-frame rearrangements, and the resulting probabilities were checked against IGoR. In a later analysis, TCR-TCR, TCR-HLA and TCR-CMV co-occurrence was scored with hypergeometric tests, and a repertoire-size bias correction was applied to TCR pairs. To estimate false discovery rates, a later analysis permuted the HLA or CMV assignments 20 times. In a later analysis, co-occurring TCRs were grouped with DBSCAN, and TCRdist sequence similarity was added when clustering was performed within HLA-allele-positive subsets. For co-occurrence clustering, repertoires with fewer than 30,000 or more than 120,000 public chains were excluded, along with a handful of repertoires with anomalous nucleotide sharing. In TCRdb, the immuneACCESS table is reduced to in-frame sequences with V and J assigned. These tables do not hold every clone; where another copy was compared, an unresolved V gene accounts for under half, and the others remain unexplained. V and J calls and clone size follow that table, whereas D and trimming were derived from the DNA. A total of about 150,000 clones appear in this sample, roughly 81% of them only once. The ten largest clones take up about 2.4% of the sample.

What the work shows at the level of the full study, not this receptor alone: The 87-base-pair reads could not distinguish some IMGT-functional V segments, including TRBV6-2 and TRBV6-3, so those segments were excluded. Roughly uniform sequencing depth across donors was assumed in presence/absence analyses, although this assumption may not hold. A later analysis found that TCR association rates varied across HLA loci, with DRB1 alleles showing the most associated TCRs and HLA-C alleles the fewest. A further reported finding was that TCR beta sequences accurately predicted the HLA-A and HLA-B alleles for most subjects in the first cohort. A later analysis found that HLA-associated TCR beta chains were more clonally expanded and had lower generation probabilities than equally common non-associated chains. When HLA alleles, especially DR and DQ, strongly co-occurred, attributing TCR associations to individual alleles was difficult. It was suggested by the authors that the approach could potentially be generalized to other disease states and immunological phenotypes. CMV serostatus was the only immune exposure information available for the cohort. Because HLA typing was missing for some donors at each locus, association tests included only the typed subset. A later analysis found that most CMV-associated TCR beta chains appeared HLA-restricted, with HLA associations seemingly driven largely by CMV exposure. Compared with the 666-donor mean, donors in an Asian-associated ancestry cluster had fewer N-insertions in productive TCRs, according to a later genetic analysis. A later analysis associated about 16,000 TCR beta sequences with specific HLA alleles at a false discovery rate of 0.05. A cluster of highly shared sequence variants was judged likely to be a technical artifact of the sequencing pipeline. Because counts were too low, 15 to 20 rarely observed V segments, including chromosome 9 orphons, were left out of the earlier analysis of over 550 of the donors. According to a later analysis, parvovirus B19, influenza, CMV and Epstein-Barr virus appeared linked to several top co-occurrence clusters. Correlated functional status among segregating V segments might reflect linkage disequilibrium, but an unknown experimental factor could not be ruled out. Across donors, most TCR sequences were observed very rarely, whereas some public TCRs were present in many individuals. In this cohort, only TCR beta chains were sequenced, and detectable features were limited by the absence of alpha or paired-chain data. A few of the identified cytomegalovirus-associated TCR beta chains were confirmed in vitro to be specific for cytomegalovirus antigens. The study gave a list of some 150 TCR beta chains associated with cytomegalovirus. The classifier was reported to diagnose cytomegalovirus status with high specificity and sensitivity in both the original and validation cohorts. In an earlier analysis of 587 of the donors, most TCR beta V segments were observed in productive rearrangements about 87% or about 30% of the time, broadly matching IMGT annotations. In a later genetic analysis, a missense DCLRE1C variant was associated with V-gene and J-gene trimming of TCR beta chains, and the association was replicated in an independent cohort.

Worth noting for this clone: Its binding antigen is unknown. No clone much larger than this one lies a single base away; base qualities are absent.

The source is a man between 25 and 39 years old in good health and CMV-seropositive. The rearranged segments are TRBV10-3 and TRBJ2-3; tentative D gene TRBD2, with 6 bases matching. Material for sequencing was PBMCs. This receptor has the CDR3 CAIKAGGSTDTQYF. The DNA is as follows: TGTGCCATCAAGGCCGGGGGTAGCACAGATACGCAGTATTTT.